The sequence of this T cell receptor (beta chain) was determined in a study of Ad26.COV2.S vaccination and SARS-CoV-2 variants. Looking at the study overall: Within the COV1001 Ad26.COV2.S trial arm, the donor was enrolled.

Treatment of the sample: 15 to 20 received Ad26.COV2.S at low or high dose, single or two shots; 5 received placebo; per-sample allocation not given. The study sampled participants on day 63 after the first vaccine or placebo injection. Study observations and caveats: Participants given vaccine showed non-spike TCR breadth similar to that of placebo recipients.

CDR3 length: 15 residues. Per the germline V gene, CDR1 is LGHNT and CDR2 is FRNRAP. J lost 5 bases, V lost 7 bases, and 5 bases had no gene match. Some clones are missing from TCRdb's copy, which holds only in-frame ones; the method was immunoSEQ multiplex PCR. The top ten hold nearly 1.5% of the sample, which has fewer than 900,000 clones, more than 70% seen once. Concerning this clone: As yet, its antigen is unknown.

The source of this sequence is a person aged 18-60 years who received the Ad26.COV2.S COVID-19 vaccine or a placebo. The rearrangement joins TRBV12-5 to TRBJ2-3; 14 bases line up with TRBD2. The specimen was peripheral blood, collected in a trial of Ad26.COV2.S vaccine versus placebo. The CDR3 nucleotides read TGTGCTAGTGCCCTGGGACTAGCGGGGGTAGATACGCAGTATTTT. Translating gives CASALGLAGVDTQYF.